This entry is about one T cell receptor (beta chain). Mismatch with germline at one junction end may stem from a read error. The data belong to a study of T cells in Graves' hyperthyroidism and ophthalmopathy. Regions amplified from RNA transcripts were the TCR beta CDR3 regions. Researchers ran a first-round RT-PCR on the TCR CDR3 using the HTBI primer set. TCRdb used MiXCR to reprocess the multiplex PCR reads, holding one entry per CDR3 protein. The repertoire holds hundreds of thousands of distinct CDR3 sequences, 40% to 55% seen once, with about 7.9% in the top ten. This CDR3 contains 14 residues. CDR1 and CDR2 (germline): SGHTA, FQGNSA.

The receptor's source is a woman younger than 35 with Graves' hyperthyroidism. The chain joins TRBV7-2 to TRBJ1-5; TRBD1 matches at 8 bases. The sequenced sample consisted of peripheral blood or thyroid tissue (not recorded which). The CDR3 region is CASSAGQGRQSQHF. CDR3 bases: TGTGCCAGCAGCGCCGGACAGGGTCGTCAGTCCCAGCATTTT.